Sequencing of this T cell receptor (beta chain) was carried out in a study of T-cell reconstitution after alpha-beta-depleted transplantation in children (dated by TCRdb to the mid-2010s). A note on the overall study: T-cell immune reconstitution after TCRalphabeta/CD19-depleted allogeneic hematopoietic cell transplantation in children was quantitatively tracked in the study by means of TCR repertoire profiling. Study-wide conclusions, independent of this receptor: The high TCRbeta diversity at day 60 in some patients was ascribed to recipient T cells and intrathymic progenitors that had survived conditioning. The apparently early recovery of alphabetaT-cell counts about two months after transplant reportedly depended on only several hundred rapidly expanded clones that came from non-depleted graft cells. Over the following months the frequencies of hyperexpanded clones went down, and after one year T-cell counts and TCRbeta diversity were mostly credited to newly produced T cells.

Many counts were recorded for this clonotype. Its antigen is still unknown. Qualities for individual bases were not recorded, and no much larger clone is one base off. The method behind the library was PCR. The reads were generated on an Illumina HiSeq 2500. TCR libraries were prepared with molecular barcoding, using unique molecular identifiers to normalize TCRbeta repertoire quantification. In TCRdb, the public reads were trimmed at Q25 with fastp and aligned with MiXCR, with productive beta chains retained. One record per CDR3 amino acid sequence lists the most common genes and DNA. Counted in this sample were roughly 670,000 distinct CDR3 sequences; about 12% of them appeared once. The ten largest clonotypes hold 0.79% of the sample. Via the germline V gene, CDR1 is MNHEY and CDR2 SVGAGI. Here V drops 6 bases and J drops 4 bases, and the junction holds 10 bases not matched to any gene. Measured from the cysteine to the phenylalanine, the CDR3 is 16 residues long. Just the 48-base CDR3 DNA is kept, in frame starting at base 1.

This specimen's treatment or condition label, per the study, means: allogeneic hematopoietic cell transplantation with graft depleted of TCRalphabeta T cells and CD19 B cells. TCRalphabeta/CD19-depleted allogeneic hematopoietic cell grafts were given to the transplant recipients, all of whom were children. The specimen comprised PBMCs, sampled before TCRalphabeta/CD19-depleted stem cell transplant. The clonotype comes from a girl aged 2 to 10 with congenital amegakaryocytic thrombocytopenia, due to receive a stem cell transplant. The chain uses TRBV6-5 and TRBJ2-2; TRBD2 matches 8 bases in the middle. The DNA sequence is as follows: TGTGCCAGCAGCCATATGGGACTAGGAGTCACCGGGGAGCTGTTTTTT. Protein translation: CASSHMGLGVTGELFF.